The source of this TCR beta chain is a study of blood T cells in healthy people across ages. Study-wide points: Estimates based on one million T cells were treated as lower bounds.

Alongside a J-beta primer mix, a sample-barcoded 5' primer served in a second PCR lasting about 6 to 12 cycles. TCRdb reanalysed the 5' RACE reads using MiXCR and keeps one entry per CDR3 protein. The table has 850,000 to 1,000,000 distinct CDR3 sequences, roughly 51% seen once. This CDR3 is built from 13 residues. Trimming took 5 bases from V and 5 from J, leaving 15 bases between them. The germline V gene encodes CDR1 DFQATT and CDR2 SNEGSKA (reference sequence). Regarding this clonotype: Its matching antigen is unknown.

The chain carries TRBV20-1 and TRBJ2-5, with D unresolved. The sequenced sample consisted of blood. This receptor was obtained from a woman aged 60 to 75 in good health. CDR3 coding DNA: TGCAGTGCTCTCGACCGGATAGGGGAGACCCAGTACTTC. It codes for CSALDRIGETQYF.